Each of the 13 T cell receptor beta chains below was sequenced from the same sample in a study of T cell repertoires in cytomegalovirus infection. TCRdb re-called the reads with MiXCR, one entry per CDR3 protein. The sample yields around 440,000 distinct CDR3 sequences, roughly 10% seen once. Sequenced sample: PBMCs. The receptors come from a human donor in good health (CMV status not recorded). Some clones in this sample may be carry-over from other donors' samples.

This clonotype has at least ten counts. The genes are TRBV7-3 and TRBJ2-2; a weak D match, TRBD2 (7 bases). V dropped 0 bases and J dropped 0 bases, with 11 bases sitting between them. Per germline, CDR1 SGHTA and CDR2 FQGTGA. The CDR3 runs 17 residues. CDR3 sequence (DNA): TGTGCCAGCAGCTTAACGGGGGGGGCCTCGAACACCGGGGAGCTGTTTTTT. This codes for CASSLTGGASNTGELFF.

This clonotype appeared many times. The rearrangement joins TRBV7-2 to TRBJ1-2; 7 nucleotides agree with TRBD1. V lost 5 bases, J lost 8 bases, and 8 bases stayed unmatched. The CDR3 consists of 13 residues. The germline V gene has CDR1 SGHTA and CDR2 FQGNSA. The CDR3 region is CASSLDRVRGYTF. The CDR3 bases are TGTGCCAGCAGCCTTGACAGGGTGCGGGGCTACACCTTC.

The chain links TRBV11-2 to TRBJ2-5; 13 bases match TRBD2. Losses at the gene ends were 5 bases for V and 1 base for J; bases not matched to a gene: 7. The germline V gene encodes CDR1 SGHAT and CDR2 FQNNGV. CDR3 size: 17 residues. Written as DNA, the CDR3 is TGTGCCAGCAGCCCCCCGGGACTAGCGGGAATCCAAGAGACCCAGTACTTC. Protein: CASSPPGLAGIQETQYF.

The sample holds many counts of this clonotype. The chain's CDR3 is CASSFVPGGSTDTQYF. The CDR3 DNA reads as TGTGCCAGCAGTTTCGTCCCGGGAGGGTCCACAGATACGCAGTATTTT. The V call is TRBV28, the J call TRBJ2-3; 8 bases line up with TRBD2. The ends lost 3 bases at V and 2 bases at J; junction bases unmatched: 7. Per the germline V gene, CDR1 is MDHEN and CDR2 is SYDVKM. The CDR3 sequence is 16 residues long.

The rearrangement joins TRBV5-1 to TRBJ2-7; TRBD2 matches at 12 bases. In germline, CDR1 is SGHRS, CDR2 YFSETQ. CDR3 size: 14 residues. Trimming took 6 bases from V and 3 from J; bases not matched to a gene: 4. CDR3 DNA sequence: TGCGCCAGCATCCCGACTAGCGGGAGCTACGAGCAGTACTTC. It translates to CASIPTSGSYEQYF. Full variable domain (remainder filled in from reference TRBV5-1 and TRBJ2-7): KAGVTQTPRYLIKTRGQQVTLSCSPISGHRSVSWYQQTPGQGLQFLFEYFSETQRNKGNFPGRFSGRQFSNSRSEMNVSTLELGDSALYLCASIPTSGSYEQYFGPGTRLTVT.

This clonotype was recorded many times. The chain couples TRBV6-4 to TRBJ2-6; no clear D. This CDR3 contains 16 residues. V was clipped by 2 bases and J by 0 bases, with 8 bases between them. Germline assignment: CDR1 MRHNA and CDR2 SNTAGT. The CDR3 region is CASSDGHHSGANVLTF. The CDR3 DNA reads as TGTGCCAGCAGTGACGGTCACCACTCTGGGGCCAACGTCCTGACTTTC.

This clonotype was detected ten times or more. The V and J genes are TRBV2 and TRBJ1-1; the D is unclear. This CDR3 has 17 residues. Between the trimmed V and J ends, which lost 6 bases and 1 base, there was a span of 21 bases. Germline V gives CDR1 SNHLY, CDR2 FYNNEI. The DNA of the CDR3 is TGTGCCAGCAGCCTGCGCCCCGGGAGAGGAGGGAACACTGAAGCTTTCTTT. Its protein product is CASSLRPGRGGNTEAFF.

This clonotype was detected a few times. The chain has TRBV29-1 and TRBJ1-2, with 10 bases that match TRBD1. Germline values: CDR1 SQVTM, CDR2 ANQGSEA. The CDR3 has 13 amino acids. Trimming cost V 6 bases and J 6 bases; bases outside gene matches: 7. CDR3 sequence reads: CSVAGTGANGYTF. In DNA, the CDR3 is TGCAGCGTGGCCGGGACAGGGGCTAATGGCTACACCTTC.

The V gene is TRBV28, the J gene TRBJ2-3, with 10 bases aligning to TRBD2. CDR1 MDHEN and CDR2 SYDVKM come from the germline V gene. V shed 5 bases, J shed 3 bases, and the junction held 11 bases outside the gene matches. CDR3 length: 17 amino acids. The CDR3 reads CASSDPVSGLATDTQYF. The DNA for the CDR3 is TGTGCCAGCAGTGACCCCGTCTCGGGACTAGCGACAGATACGCAGTATTTT.

In its sample, this clonotype was seen a few times. This sequence joins TRBV3-1 and TRBJ1-6; D call uncertain. V was cut by 1 base and J by 0 bases, with 13 bases left in between. The CDR3 totals 18 residues. From germline, CDR1 is LGHDT and CDR2 YNNKEL (reference sequence). Here the CDR3 reads CASSQAEPASSYNSPLHF. DNA of the CDR3: TGTGCCAGCAGCCAAGCCGAACCCGCGAGCTCCTATAATTCACCCCTCCACTTT.

This clonotype has a handful of counts. The chain couples TRBV7-6 to TRBJ2-3; 9 bases line up with TRBD2. This CDR3 has 16 amino acids. Per the germline V gene, CDR1 is SGHVS and CDR2 is FNYEAQ. The trim removed 2 bases at V and 2 bases at J, leaving 5 bases unmatched. The CDR3 DNA sequence: TGTGCCAGCAGCTTAAACAGCGGGGGGAACACAGATACGCAGTATTTT. The encoded protein is CASSLNSGGNTDTQYF.

This clonotype was seen more than once but under ten times. The chain joins TRBV5-6 to TRBJ2-7; no reliable D call. The V gene's germline CDR1 is SGHDT and CDR2 YYEEEE. Trimming removed 4 bases at V and 2 bases at J, with 13 bases between. The CDR3 covers 14 residues. Here the CDR3 reads CASSAKAGAYEQYF. CDR3 sequence (DNA): TGTGCCAGCAGCGCGAAAGCCGGAGCCTACGAGCAGTACTTC. The entire variable domain, with the rest obtained from reference TRBV5-6 and TRBJ2-7, is as follows: DAGVTQSPTHLIKTRGQQVTLRCSPKSGHDTVSWYQQALGQGPQFIFQYYEEEERQRGNFPDRFSGHQFPNYSSELNVNALLLGDSALYLCASSAKAGAYEQYFGPGTRLTVT.

This clonotype has ten or more counts. V usage is TRBV19 and J usage is TRBJ2-7, with unresolved D. V was shortened by 8 bases and J by 4 bases, with 15 bases between the two germline ends. The CDR3 runs to 13 residues. The germline CDR1 and CDR2 sequences are LNHDA and SQIVND (reference sequence). The CDR3 reads CASASNSVYEQYF. CDR3 nucleotide sequence: TGTGCCAGTGCCAGCAATTCGGTTTACGAGCAGTACTTC.